This T cell receptor (beta chain) is from a study of blood T cells in healthy people across ages. Then a second PCR, running roughly 7 to 11 cycles, was carried out with a sample-barcoded 5' primer and a J-beta primer mix. Each cDNA molecule was tagged by a template-switch adaptor with 12 random nucleotides. TCRdb analysed the 5' RACE reads with MiXCR anew, one entry per CDR3 protein. The data contain just under 750,000 distinct CDR3 sequences, around a fifth of them singletons. This CDR3 spans 16 amino acids. V shed 5 bases, J shed 2 bases, and the junction held 8 bases outside the gene matches. CDR1 LNHDA and CDR2 SQIVND come from the germline V gene (reference sequence). Study results and limitations: Estimated diversity, derived from one million T cells, was regarded as an underestimate.

Concerning this clonotype: The antigen is not known.

The donors, aged about 6 to 90, were healthy Caucasians from Russia. This clonotype originated in a man aged 65 to 85 in good health. Sequencing was performed on blood. V is TRBV19 and J is TRBJ2-1; TRBD1 aligns across 8 bases. CDR3 DNA sequence: TGTGCCAGTAGTCCCTTACAGGGGGGTGCCTACAATGAGCAGTTCTTC. Translated: CASSPLQGGAYNEQFF.